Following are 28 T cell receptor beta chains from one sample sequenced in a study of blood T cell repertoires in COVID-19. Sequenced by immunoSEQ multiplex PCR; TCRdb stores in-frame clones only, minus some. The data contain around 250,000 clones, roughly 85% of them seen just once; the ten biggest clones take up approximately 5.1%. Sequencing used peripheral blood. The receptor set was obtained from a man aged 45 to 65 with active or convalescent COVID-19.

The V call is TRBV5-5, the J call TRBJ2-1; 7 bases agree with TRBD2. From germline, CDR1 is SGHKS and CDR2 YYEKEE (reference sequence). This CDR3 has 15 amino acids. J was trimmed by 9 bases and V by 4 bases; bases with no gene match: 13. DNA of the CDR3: TGTGCCAGCAGCGGTTTATGGGCGGGAGTAAGTGAGCAGTTCTTC. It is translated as CASSGLWAGVSEQFF.

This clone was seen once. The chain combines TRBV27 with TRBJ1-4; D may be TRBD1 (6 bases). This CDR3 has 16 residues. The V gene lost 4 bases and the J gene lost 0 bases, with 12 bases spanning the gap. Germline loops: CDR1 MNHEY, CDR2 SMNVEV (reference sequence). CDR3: CASSSQGQTTNEKLFF. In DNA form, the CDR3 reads TGTGCCAGCAGTTCCCAAGGACAGACAACTAATGAAAAACTGTTTTTT.

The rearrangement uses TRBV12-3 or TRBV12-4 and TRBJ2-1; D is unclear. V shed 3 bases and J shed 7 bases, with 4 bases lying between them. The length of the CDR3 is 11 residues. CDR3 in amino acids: CASSLENEQFF. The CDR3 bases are TGTGCCAGCAGTTTGGAGAATGAGCAGTTCTTC.

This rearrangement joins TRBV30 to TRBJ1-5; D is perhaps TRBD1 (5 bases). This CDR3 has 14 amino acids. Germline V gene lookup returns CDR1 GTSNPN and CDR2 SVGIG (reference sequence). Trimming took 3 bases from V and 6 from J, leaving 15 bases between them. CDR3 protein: CAWSSSGAGQPQHF. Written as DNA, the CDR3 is TGTGCCTGGAGCTCCTCTGGGGCAGGTCAGCCCCAGCATTTT.

The CDR3 DNA is TGTGCCAGCAGGACGTCTAGGGGGAAGACTGAGCAGTTCTTC. It codes for CASRTSRGKTEQFF. The rearrangement links TRBV28 to TRBJ2-1; maybe TRBD1 (6 bases). Trimming pared 6 bases from V and 9 bases from J, leaving 18 bases between. This CDR3 region has 14 residues. CDR1 MDHEN and CDR2 SYDVKM come from the germline V gene.

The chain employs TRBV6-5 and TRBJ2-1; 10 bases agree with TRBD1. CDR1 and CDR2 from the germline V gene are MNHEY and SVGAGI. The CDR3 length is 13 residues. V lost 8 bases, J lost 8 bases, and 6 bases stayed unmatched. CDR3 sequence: CASPGQGGYEQFF. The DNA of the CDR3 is TGTGCCAGCCCTGGACAGGGGGGGTATGAGCAGTTCTTC.

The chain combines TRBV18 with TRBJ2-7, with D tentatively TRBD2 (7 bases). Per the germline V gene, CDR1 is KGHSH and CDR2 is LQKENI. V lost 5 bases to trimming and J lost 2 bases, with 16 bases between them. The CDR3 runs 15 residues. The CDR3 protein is CASSSTSRGAYEQYF. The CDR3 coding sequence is TGTGCCAGCTCATCGACTAGCAGGGGTGCCTACGAGCAGTACTTC. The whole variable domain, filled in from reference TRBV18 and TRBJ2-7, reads NAGVMQNPRHLVRRRGQEARLRCSPMKGHSHVYWYRQLPEEGLKFMVYLQKENIIDESGMPKERFSAEFPKEGPSILRIQQVVRGDSAAYFCASSSTSRGAYEQYFGPGTRLTVT.

CDR3 loop: CASSPGAGGITDTQYF. CDR3 DNA sequence: TGCGCCAGCAGCCCCGGAGCGGGAGGGATCACAGATACGCAGTATTTT. The rearrangement uses TRBV5-1 and TRBJ2-3; 10 positions match TRBD2. The V and J ends lost 4 bases and 2 bases, in that order; junction bases with no gene match: 7. Germline CDR1 is SGHRS and CDR2 is YFSETQ. This CDR3 region has 16 residues.

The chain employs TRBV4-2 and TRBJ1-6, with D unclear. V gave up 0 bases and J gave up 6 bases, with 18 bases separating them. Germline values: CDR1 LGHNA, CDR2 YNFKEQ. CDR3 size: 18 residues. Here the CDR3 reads CASSQDMRKDFRNSPLHF. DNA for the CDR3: TGTGCCAGCAGCCAAGATATGAGGAAGGACTTTCGTAATTCACCCCTCCACTTT.

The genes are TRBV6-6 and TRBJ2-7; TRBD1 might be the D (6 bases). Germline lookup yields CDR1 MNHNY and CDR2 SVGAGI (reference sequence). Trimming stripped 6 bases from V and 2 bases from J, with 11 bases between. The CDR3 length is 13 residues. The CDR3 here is CASSRDITYEQYF. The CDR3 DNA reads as TGTGCCAGCAGCAGGGACATAACCTACGAGCAGTACTTC.

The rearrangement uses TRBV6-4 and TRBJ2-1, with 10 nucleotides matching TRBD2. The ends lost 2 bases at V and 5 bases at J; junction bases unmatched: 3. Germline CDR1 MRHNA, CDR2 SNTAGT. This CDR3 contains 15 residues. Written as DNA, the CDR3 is TGTGCCAGCAGTGACAGGACTAGCGGAAACAATGAGCAGTTCTTC. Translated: CASSDRTSGNNEQFF.

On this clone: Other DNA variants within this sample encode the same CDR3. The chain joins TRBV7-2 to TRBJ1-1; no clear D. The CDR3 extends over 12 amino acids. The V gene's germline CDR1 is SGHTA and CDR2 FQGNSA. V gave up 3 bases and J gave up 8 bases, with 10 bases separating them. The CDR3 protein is CASSFRGREAFF. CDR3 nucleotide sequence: TGTGCCAGCAGCTTCCGTGGGCGAGAAGCTTTCTTT. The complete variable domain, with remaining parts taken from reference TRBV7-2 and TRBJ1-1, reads GAGVSQSPSNKVTEKGKDVELRCDPISGHTALYWYRQSLGQGLEFLIYFQGNSAPDKSGLPSDRFSAERTGGSVSTLTIQRTQQEDSAVYLCASSFRGREAFFGQGTRLTVV.

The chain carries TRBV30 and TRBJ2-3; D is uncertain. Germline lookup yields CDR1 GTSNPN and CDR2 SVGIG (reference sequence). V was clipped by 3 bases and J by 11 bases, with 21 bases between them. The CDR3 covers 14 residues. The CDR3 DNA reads TGTGCCTGGAGCGACGGTATAGGTCTCCAGGAGCAGTATTTT. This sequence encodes CAWSDGIGLQEQYF.

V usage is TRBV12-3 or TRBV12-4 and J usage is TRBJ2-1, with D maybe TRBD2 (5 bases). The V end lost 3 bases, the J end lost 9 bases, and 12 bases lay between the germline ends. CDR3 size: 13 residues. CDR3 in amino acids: CASSFFPSSEQFF. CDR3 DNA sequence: TGTGCCAGCAGTTTCTTCCCTAGCAGTGAGCAGTTCTTC.

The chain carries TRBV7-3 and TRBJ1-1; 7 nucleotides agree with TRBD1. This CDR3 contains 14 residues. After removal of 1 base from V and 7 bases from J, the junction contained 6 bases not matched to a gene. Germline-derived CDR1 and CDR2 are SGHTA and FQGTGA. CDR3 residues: CASSLMGDRDEAFF. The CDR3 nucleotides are TGTGCCAGCAGCTTAATGGGTGACAGGGATGAAGCTTTCTTT. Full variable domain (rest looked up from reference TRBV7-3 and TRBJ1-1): GAGVSQTPSNKVTEKGKYVELRCDPISGHTALYWYRQSLGQGPEFLIYFQGTGAADDSGLPNDRFFAVRPEGSVSTLKIQRTERGDSAVYLCASSLMGDRDEAFFGQGTRLTVV.

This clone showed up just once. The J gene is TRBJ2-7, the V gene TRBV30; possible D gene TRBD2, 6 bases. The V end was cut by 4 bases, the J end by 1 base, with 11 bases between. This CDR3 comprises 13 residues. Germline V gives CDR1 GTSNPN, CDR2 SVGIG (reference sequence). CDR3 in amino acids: CAWTGGNSYEQYF. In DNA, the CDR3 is TGTGCCTGGACCGGGGGTAATTCCTACGAGCAGTACTTC.

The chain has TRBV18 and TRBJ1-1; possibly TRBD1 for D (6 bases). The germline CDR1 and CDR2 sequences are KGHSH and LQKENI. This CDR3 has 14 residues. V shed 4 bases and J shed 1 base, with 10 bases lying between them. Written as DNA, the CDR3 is TGTGCCAGCTCACTGCAACAGGGGAACACTGAAGCTTTCTTT. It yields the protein CASSLQQGNTEAFF.

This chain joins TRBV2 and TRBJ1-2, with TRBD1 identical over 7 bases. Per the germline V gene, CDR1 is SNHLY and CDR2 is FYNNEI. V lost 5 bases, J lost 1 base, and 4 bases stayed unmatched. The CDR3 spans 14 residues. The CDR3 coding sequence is TGTGCCAGCAGTCAGGACAGGATTAACTATGGCTACACCTTC. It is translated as CASSQDRINYGYTF.

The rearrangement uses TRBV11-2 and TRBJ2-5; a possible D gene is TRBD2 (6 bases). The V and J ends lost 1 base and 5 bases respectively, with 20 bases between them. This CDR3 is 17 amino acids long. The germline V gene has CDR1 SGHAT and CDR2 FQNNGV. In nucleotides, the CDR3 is TGTGCCAGCAGCTTAGGTAGTTGGGACTTCCCCCGTGAGACCCAGTACTTC. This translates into CASSLGSWDFPRETQYF.

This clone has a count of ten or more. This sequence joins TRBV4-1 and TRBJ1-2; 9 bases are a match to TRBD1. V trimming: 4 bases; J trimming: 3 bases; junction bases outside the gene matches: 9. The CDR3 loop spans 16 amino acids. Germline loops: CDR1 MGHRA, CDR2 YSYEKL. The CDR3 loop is CASSRQVGDRDYGYTF. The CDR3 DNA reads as TGCGCCAGCAGCCGCCAAGTGGGGGACAGGGACTATGGCTACACCTTC.

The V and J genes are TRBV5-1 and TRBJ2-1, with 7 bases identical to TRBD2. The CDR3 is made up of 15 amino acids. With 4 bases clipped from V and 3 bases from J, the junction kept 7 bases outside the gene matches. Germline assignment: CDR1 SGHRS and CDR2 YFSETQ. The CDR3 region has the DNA TGCGCCAGCAGCCTGTCTGGGACTAACTACAATGAGCAGTTCTTC. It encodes CASSLSGTNYNEQFF. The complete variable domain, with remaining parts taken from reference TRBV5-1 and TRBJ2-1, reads KAGVTQTPRYLIKTRGQQVTLSCSPISGHRSVSWYQQTPGQGLQFLFEYFSETQRNKGNFPGRFSGRQFSNSRSEMNVSTLELGDSALYLCASSLSGTNYNEQFFGPGTRLTVL.

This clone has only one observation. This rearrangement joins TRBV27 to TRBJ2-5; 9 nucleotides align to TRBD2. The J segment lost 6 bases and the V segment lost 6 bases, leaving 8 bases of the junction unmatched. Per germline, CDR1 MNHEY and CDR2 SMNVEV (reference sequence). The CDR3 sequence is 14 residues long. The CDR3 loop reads CASSPAGGWQTQYF. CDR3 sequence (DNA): TGTGCCAGCAGCCCTGCGGGAGGGTGGCAGACCCAGTACTTC.

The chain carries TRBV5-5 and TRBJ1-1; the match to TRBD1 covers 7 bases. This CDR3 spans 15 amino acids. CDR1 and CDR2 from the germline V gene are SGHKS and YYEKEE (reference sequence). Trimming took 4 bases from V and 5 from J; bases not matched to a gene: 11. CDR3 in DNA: TGTGCCAGCAGCCCCCGGACAGGATCTAGGACTGAAGCTTTCTTT. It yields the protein CASSPRTGSRTEAFF.

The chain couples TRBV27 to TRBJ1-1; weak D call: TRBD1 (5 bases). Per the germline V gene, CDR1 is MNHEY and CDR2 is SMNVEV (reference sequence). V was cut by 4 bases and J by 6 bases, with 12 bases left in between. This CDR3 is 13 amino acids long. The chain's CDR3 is CASSSNRMSEAFF. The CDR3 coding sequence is TGTGCCAGCAGTTCAAACAGGATGTCTGAAGCTTTCTTT.

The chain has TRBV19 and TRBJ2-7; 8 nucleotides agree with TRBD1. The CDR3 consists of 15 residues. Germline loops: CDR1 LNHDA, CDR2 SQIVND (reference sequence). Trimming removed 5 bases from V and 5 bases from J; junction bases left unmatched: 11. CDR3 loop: CASSDPDRALDEQYF. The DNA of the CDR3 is TGTGCCAGTAGTGACCCGGACAGGGCGCTCGACGAGCAGTACTTC.

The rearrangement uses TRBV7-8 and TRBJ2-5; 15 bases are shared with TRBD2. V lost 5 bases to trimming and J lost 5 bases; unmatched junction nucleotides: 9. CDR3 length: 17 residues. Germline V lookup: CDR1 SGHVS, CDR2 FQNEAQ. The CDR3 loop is CASSGRTSGRAGETQYF. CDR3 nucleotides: TGTGCCAGCAGCGGGAGGACTAGCGGGAGGGCCGGGGAGACCCAGTACTTC. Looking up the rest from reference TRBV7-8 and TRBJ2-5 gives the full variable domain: GAGVSQSPRYKVAKRGQDVALRCDPISGHVSLFWYQQALGQGPEFLTYFQNEAQLDKSGLPSDRFFAERPEGSVSTLKIQRTQQEDSAVYLCASSGRTSGRAGETQYFGPGTRLLVL.

CDR3 sequence (DNA): TGTGCCAGCAACCTGACAGGGGGCGCGATCCACGAGCAGTACTTC. This gives the protein CASNLTGGAIHEQYF. The chain joins TRBV6-9 to TRBJ2-7, with 10 bases identical to TRBD1. Germline assignment: CDR1 MNHGY and CDR2 SVAAGI. The V segment lost 7 bases and the J segment 5 bases; nucleotides outside the gene matches: 11. The CDR3 is 15 residues long.

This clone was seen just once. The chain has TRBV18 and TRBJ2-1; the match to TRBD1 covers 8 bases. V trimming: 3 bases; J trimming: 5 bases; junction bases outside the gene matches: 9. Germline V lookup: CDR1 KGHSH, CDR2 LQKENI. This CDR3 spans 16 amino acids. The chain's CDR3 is CASSPRTGWRNNEQFF. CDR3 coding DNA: TGTGCCAGCTCACCTCGGACAGGGTGGAGAAACAATGAGCAGTTCTTC.